The 30 T cell receptor beta chains given below trace back to one sample, sequenced in a study of control samples from healthy donors and cancer patients. This table comes from immunoSEQ multiplex PCR, and its TCRdb copy is limited to in-frame clones, with some not included. The table shows roughly 150,000 clones, with approximately 94% occurring only once. Sequencing was performed on blood. These receptor sequences come from a man between 18 and 35 years old in good health.

The V gene is TRBV6-5, the J gene TRBJ1-2; the D gene is possibly TRBD1 (6 bases). CDR1 is MNHEY and CDR2 is SVGAGI in the germline V gene. The CDR3 spans 14 residues. The ends were cut back, 6 bases at V and 6 bases at J, with 17 bases in the middle. CDR3 bases: TGTGCCAGCAGCCGGGGACAAGGATCTGATGGCTACACCTTC. Amino acid sequence: CASSRGQGSDGYTF.

This sequence joins TRBV6-6 and TRBJ1-1; 8 bases align to TRBD1. CDR3 length: 15 amino acids. Germline loops: CDR1 MNHNY, CDR2 SVGAGI (reference sequence). J lost 4 bases, V lost 3 bases, and 7 bases had no gene match. CDR3 in DNA: TGTGCCAGCAGTTATCAGGGGGCGTATGGCACTGAAGCTTTCTTT. Protein: CASSYQGAYGTEAFF.

The V and J genes are TRBV7-9 and TRBJ2-3; maybe TRBD1 (7 bases). CDR3 length equals 15 residues. Germline assignment: CDR1 SEHNR and CDR2 FQNEAQ (reference sequence). The germline V and J ends were trimmed by 8 bases and 0 bases, with 15 bases remaining between them. In DNA form, the CDR3 reads TGTGCCAGCTCCGACAGGGACTCTAGCACAGATACGCAGTATTTT. Translating it yields CASSDRDSSTDTQYF.

The J gene is TRBJ2-5, the V gene TRBV6-5, with 11 bases identical to TRBD2. Germline CDR1 is MNHEY and CDR2 is SVGAGI. The CDR3 covers 16 residues. J was trimmed by 3 bases and V by 2 bases; bases with no gene match: 5. CDR3 nucleotide sequence: TGTGCCAGCAGTTACCGGGGACTAGCGGTGAAAGAGACCCAGTACTTC. Translated: CASSYRGLAVKETQYF.

This sequence joins TRBV4-1 and TRBJ1-5; unclear D gene. Germline CDR1 reads MGHRA; CDR2 reads YSYEKL. Trimming took 0 bases from V and 6 from J, leaving 12 bases between them. The CDR3 totals 15 residues. CDR3 residues: CASSQDGDWTQPQHF. The CDR3 DNA is TGCGCCAGCAGCCAAGATGGGGATTGGACTCAGCCCCAGCATTTT.

The chain uses TRBV29-1 and TRBJ2-1, with 8 bases fitting TRBD2. The germline gives CDR1 SQVTM, CDR2 ANQGSEA. This CDR3 is 19 amino acids long. J was trimmed by 3 bases and V by 5 bases; bases with no gene match: 21. The CDR3 nucleotides are TGCAGCGTTTTGGGGTTAAGCGGGAGCGCCCAACAGCACTACAATGAGCAGTTCTTC. Its protein is CSVLGLSGSAQQHYNEQFF.

This clone was observed a single time. The chain links TRBV12-3 or TRBV12-4 to TRBJ1-3; D uncertain. The ends were cut back, 1 base at V and 4 bases at J, with 5 bases in the middle. The CDR3 has 13 amino acids. The CDR3 region is CASSLGRGNTIYF. The CDR3 DNA reads TGTGCCAGCAGTTTAGGGCGGGGAAACACCATATATTTT.

The J gene is TRBJ1-2, the V gene TRBV5-4, with D maybe TRBD1 (6 bases). The CDR3 is 14 amino acids. Trimming shortened V by 0 bases and J by 5 bases, and 11 bases separated the two germline ends. The germline CDR1 and CDR2 sequences are SGHNT and YYREEE (reference sequence). The CDR3 sequence is CASSLGTGRYGYTF. Written as DNA, the CDR3 is TGTGCCAGCAGCTTGGGCACAGGGAGGTATGGCTACACCTTC. Using reference TRBV5-4 and TRBJ1-2 for the parts outside the CDR3, the full variable domain is ETGVTQSPTHLIKTRGQQVTLRCSSQSGHNTVSWYQQALGQGPQFIFQYYREEENGRGNFPPRFSGLQFPNYSSELNVNALELDDSALYLCASSLGTGRYGYTFGSGTRLTVV.

The chain combines TRBV11-2 with TRBJ2-3; TRBD2 matches 15 bases. This CDR3 contains 19 residues. Germline values: CDR1 SGHAT, CDR2 FQNNGV. With 5 bases clipped from V and 1 base from J, the junction kept 10 bases outside the gene matches. CDR3 nucleotides: TGTGCCAGCAGCCTAAACTCGGGACTAGCGGGGGGACGCACAGATACGCAGTATTTT. Protein product: CASSLNSGLAGGRTDTQYF. The variable domain in full, with the rest retrieved from reference TRBV11-2 and TRBJ2-3, is EAGVAQSPRYKIIEKRQSVAFWCNPISGHATLYWYQQILGQGPKLLIQFQNNGVVDDSQLPKDRFSAERLKGVDSTLKIQPAKLEDSAVYLCASSLNSGLAGGRTDTQYFGPGTRLTVL.

The rearrangement joins TRBV29-1 to TRBJ1-1; D is uncertain. The CDR3 consists of 10 residues. V shed 4 bases and J shed 5 bases, with 5 bases lying between them. Looked up from germline, CDR1 is SQVTM and CDR2 is ANQGSEA. Here the CDR3 DNA reads TGCAGCGTTGTCGTGACTGAAGCTTTCTTT. Protein product: CSVVVTEAFF.

The sample holds a few counts of this clone. V gene TRBV19 combines with J gene TRBJ1-6; perhaps TRBD1 as D (5 bases). Germline V CDR1 and CDR2: LNHDA, SQIVND (reference sequence). The CDR3 is 16 residues long. Trimming left V 3 bases short and J 10 bases short, with 19 bases between. CDR3 nucleotide sequence: TGTGCCAGTAGTATCCTCATTTCTCAGGGTCGCTCACCCCTCCACTTT. Its translation is CASSILISQGRSPLHF.

The V gene is TRBV19, the J gene TRBJ2-2, with D maybe TRBD1 (5 bases). The CDR3 extends over 16 amino acids. Between the trimmed V and J ends, which lost 6 bases and 1 base, there was a span of 15 bases. In germline, CDR1 is LNHDA, CDR2 SQIVND (reference sequence). The CDR3 spells CASRAGQVVNTGELFF. In DNA form, the CDR3 reads TGTGCCAGTAGGGCCGGACAAGTCGTGAACACCGGGGAGCTGTTTTTT.

CDR3 bases: TGTGCCAGCAGCGTTGCAGGACGGTATGGCTACACCTTC. Its translation: CASSVAGRYGYTF. The chain recombines TRBV7-2 with TRBJ1-2; no clear D. V lost 5 bases, J lost 5 bases, and 12 bases lay in between. The CDR3 spans 13 residues. Germline assignment: CDR1 SGHTA and CDR2 FQGNSA.

On this clone itself: A read error may produce the germline difference seen at one junction end. This chain joins TRBV7-7 and TRBJ2-2; D perhaps matches TRBD2 (6 bases). Germline CDR1 reads SSHAT; CDR2 reads FNYEAQ (reference sequence). The CDR3 has 16 residues. The CDR3 sequence: CASSLNRGSSTGELFF. The CDR3 DNA reads as TGTGCTAGCAGCTTAAACCGGGGGAGTAGCACCGGGGAGCTGTTTTTT.

This chain connects TRBV12-3 or TRBV12-4 to TRBJ2-7; D unresolved. The CDR3 runs 13 residues. Trimming cost V 4 bases and J 4 bases, with 11 bases left between them. CDR3 amino acids: CASSSLGSYEQYF. The DNA for the CDR3 is TGTGCCAGCAGTTCCTTAGGGTCTTACGAGCAGTACTTC.

The chain is built from TRBV9 and TRBJ2-7; 7 positions agree with TRBD1. V lost 0 bases and J lost 3; bases outside the gene matches: 3. Germline lookup yields CDR1 SGDLS and CDR2 YYNGEE. The CDR3 runs 14 residues. CDR3 sequence (DNA): TGTGCCAGCAGCGTAGAGCCAGGGGGCTACGAGCAGTACTTC. As protein: CASSVEPGGYEQYF.

CDR3 sequence (DNA): TGTGCCTGGAGTGTACGACGGCAGGGAAATTCACCCCTCCACTTT. It yields the protein CAWSVRRQGNSPLHF. The chain joins TRBV30 to TRBJ1-6, with a possible D match to TRBD1 (5 bases). Trimming pared 0 bases from V and 7 bases from J, leaving 13 bases between. In germline, CDR1 is GTSNPN, CDR2 SVGIG (reference sequence). The CDR3 totals 15 residues.

The CDR3 spells CASSPLAGVIDEQFF. In DNA form, the CDR3 reads TGTGCCAGCTCACCTCTAGCGGGGGTGATTGATGAGCAGTTCTTC. J is TRBJ2-1 and V is TRBV18; 10 bases are shared with TRBD2. The CDR3 extends over 15 amino acids. V was pared by 3 bases and J by 8 bases, with 7 bases of the junction left unmatched. Germline CDR1 KGHSH, CDR2 LQKENI. Complete variable domain (other parts from reference TRBV18 and TRBJ2-1): NAGVMQNPRHLVRRRGQEARLRCSPMKGHSHVYWYRQLPEEGLKFMVYLQKENIIDESGMPKERFSAEFPKEGPSILRIQQVVRGDSAAYFCASSPLAGVIDEQFFGPGTRLTVL.

CDR3 sequence reads: CASSWNSGANVLTF. DNA of the CDR3: TGTGCCAGCAGTTGGAATTCTGGGGCCAACGTCCTGACTTTC. This chain uses TRBV6-2 or TRBV6-3 with TRBJ2-6, with unresolved D. The CDR3 length is 14 residues. V lost 4 bases and J lost 1, with 5 bases in between. Germline V gene data show CDR1 as MNHEY and CDR2 as SVGEGT.

The chain combines TRBV3-1 (or the pseudogene TRBV3-2) with TRBJ1-3; D is undetermined. The CDR3 spans 17 residues. Germline assignment: CDR1 LGHDT and CDR2 YNNKEL (reference sequence). The V gene lost 7 bases and the J gene lost 0 bases, with 19 bases spanning the gap. CDR3 residues: CASTPFVDPGSGNTIYF. DNA for the CDR3: TGTGCCAGCACACCCTTCGTAGACCCCGGCTCTGGAAACACCATATATTTT.

The chain has TRBV15 and TRBJ1-5; D remains ambiguous. This CDR3 contains 17 residues. Germline V gene sequence: CDR1 LNHNV, CDR2 YYDKDF (reference sequence). Trimming took off 1 base at V and 0 bases at J, with 13 bases between the two ends. CDR3 sequence: CATSRGAVLDSNQPQHF. CDR3 bases: TGTGCCACCAGCAGAGGAGCAGTACTAGATAGCAATCAGCCCCAGCATTTT.

In its sample, this clone was seen once. V and J are TRBV4-1 and TRBJ2-1; D tentatively reads TRBD1 or TRBD2 (5 bases each). Germline V gives CDR1 MGHRA, CDR2 YSYEKL. This CDR3 has 18 amino acids. V gave up 0 bases and J gave up 9 bases, with 24 bases separating them. CDR3 amino acids: CASSQDGAGWRYSGEQFF. CDR3 DNA sequence: TGCGCCAGCAGCCAAGATGGGGCGGGCTGGCGGTATTCGGGTGAGCAGTTCTTC.

V gene TRBV7-2 combines with J gene TRBJ2-4, with TRBD2 identical over 13 bases. In germline, CDR1 is SGHTA, CDR2 FQGNSA. This CDR3 comprises 14 residues. V trimming: 5 bases; J trimming: 10 bases; junction bases outside the gene matches: 5. The CDR3: CASSPTSGGGIQYF. The CDR3 nucleotides are TGTGCCAGCAGCCCAACTAGCGGGGGGGGAATTCAGTACTTC.

The CDR3 is CATSALKGGTGTVLDTDTQYF. The CDR3 nucleotides are TGTGCCACCAGTGCCCTCAAGGGGGGGACAGGGACCGTACTTGACACAGATACGCAGTATTTT. The chain employs TRBV24-1 and TRBJ2-3; 9 bases fit TRBD1. V trimming: 5 bases; J trimming: 2 bases; junction bases outside the gene matches: 22. The CDR3 runs 21 residues. Germline V gene lookup returns CDR1 KGHDR and CDR2 SFDVKD.

The V gene is TRBV7-9, the J gene TRBJ1-3; D is undetermined. V was clipped by 5 bases and J by 8 bases, with 10 bases between them. CDR3 size: 12 residues. In germline, CDR1 is SEHNR, CDR2 FQNEAQ (reference sequence). CDR3 sequence: CASSPNVHTIYF. The DNA of the CDR3 is TGTGCCAGCAGCCCGAACGTCCACACCATATATTTT. Using reference TRBV7-9 and TRBJ1-3 for the parts outside the CDR3, the full variable domain is DTGVSQNPRHKITKRGQNVTFRCDPISEHNRLYWYRQTLGQGPEFLTYFQNEAQLEKSRLLSDRFSAERPKGSFSTLEIQRTEQGDSAMYLCASSPNVHTIYFGEGSWLTVV.

The chain's CDR3 is CASSPPRDGYEAFF. The CDR3 nucleotides read TGTGCCAGTAGTCCTCCCCGGGACGGATATGAAGCTTTCTTT. This chain uses TRBV19 with TRBJ1-1; possibly TRBD1 for D (5 bases). Trimming cost V 5 bases and J 7 bases, with 17 bases left between them. Per germline, CDR1 LNHDA and CDR2 SQIVND (reference sequence). This CDR3 has 14 amino acids.

The V gene is TRBV12-5, the J gene TRBJ2-1, with TRBD1 matching over 7 bases. The CDR3 is made up of 15 amino acids. Trimming cost V 5 bases and J 3 bases; bases outside gene matches: 7. CDR1 and CDR2 (germline): LGHNT, FRNRAP. CDR3 sequence (DNA): TGTGCTAGTGGTAATCCCCGGGACAGCTACAATGAGCAGTTCTTC. It yields the protein CASGNPRDSYNEQFF. Full variable domain (missing parts from reference TRBV12-5 and TRBJ2-1): DARVTQTPRHKVTEMGQEVTMRCQPILGHNTVFWYRQTMMQGLELLAYFRNRAPLDDSGMPKDRFSAEMPDATLATLKIQPSEPRDSAVYFCASGNPRDSYNEQFFGPGTRLTVL.

The chain carries TRBV5-1 and TRBJ2-1; 11 bases match TRBD2. After removal of 6 bases from V and 0 bases from J, the junction contained 5 bases not matched to a gene. The germline CDR1 and CDR2 sequences are SGHRS and YFSETQ. CDR3 length: 16 residues. This CDR3 is CASTSGGRSSYNEQFF. The CDR3 DNA is TGCGCCAGCACTAGCGGGGGGAGGAGCTCCTACAATGAGCAGTTCTTC. Full variable domain (missing parts from reference TRBV5-1 and TRBJ2-1): KAGVTQTPRYLIKTRGQQVTLSCSPISGHRSVSWYQQTPGQGLQFLFEYFSETQRNKGNFPGRFSGRQFSNSRSEMNVSTLELGDSALYLCASTSGGRSSYNEQFFGPGTRLTVL.

The chain employs TRBV6-5 and TRBJ2-5; the D is unclear. The CDR3 extends over 13 amino acids. CDR1 is MNHEY and CDR2 is SVGAGI in the germline V gene. Trimming pared 6 bases from V and 4 bases from J, leaving 12 bases between. CDR3 DNA: TGTGCCAGCAGACTTAGGAGTTTAGAGACCCAGTACTTC. Translated: CASRLRSLETQYF.

The genes are TRBV6-5 and TRBJ1-3; D call uncertain. With 4 bases removed from V and 2 bases from J, the gap between germline ends came to 3 bases. Germline-derived CDR1 and CDR2 are MNHEY and SVGAGI. The length of the CDR3 is 12 residues. The CDR3 sequence: CASSSTGNTIYF. The CDR3 DNA reads TGTGCCAGCAGTTCAACTGGAAACACCATATATTTT.